Following are 12 T cell receptor beta chains from one sample sequenced in a study of CD8 T cells in ankylosing spondylitis. TCRdb processed the 5' RACE reads anew with MiXCR; each CDR3 protein has one entry. The table includes under 250,000 distinct CDR3 sequences, around 25% detected once. The sequenced sample was blood, either unsorted or a sorted T cell fraction (not recorded which). The receptors were sampled from a male donor with ankylosing spondylitis or in good health (not recorded which).

This chain connects TRBV29-1 to TRBJ1-2; D might be TRBD1 (6 bases). The length of the CDR3 is 12 residues. Trimming left V 3 bases short and J 11 bases short, with 16 bases between. The V gene's germline CDR1 is SQVTM and CDR2 ANQGSEA. CDR3 protein: CSVDGGNRVYTF. The CDR3 nucleotides are TGCAGCGTTGACGGTGGCAACAGGGTTTACACCTTC.

This clonotype is a singleton in its sample. This rearrangement joins TRBV20-1 to TRBJ2-1; D may correspond to TRBD1 or TRBD2 (5 bases each). Germline assignment: CDR1 DFQATT and CDR2 SNEGSKA (reference sequence). V lost 5 bases and J 6 bases, leaving 17 bases between the germline ends. The CDR3 runs to 14 residues. CDR3 residues: CSALSGAGSNEQFF. The CDR3 DNA reads TGCAGTGCTCTTTCGGGTGCAGGGAGCAATGAGCAGTTCTTC.

As to this clonotype: This may come from a read error, since a much larger clone is one base off. The gene calls are TRBV24-1 and TRBJ2-5; 16 nucleotides agree with TRBD2. Per germline, CDR1 KGHDR and CDR2 SFDVKD. This CDR3 comprises 18 residues. The CDR3 reads CVTSEKSGLAGGGETQYF. As DNA, the CDR3 is TGTGTCACCAGTGAAAAATCGGGACTAGCGGGAGGGGGGGAGACCCAGTACTTC.

The chain carries TRBV20-1 and TRBJ2-3; D is undetermined. The germline gives CDR1 DFQATT, CDR2 SNEGSKA (reference sequence). The CDR3 extends over 12 amino acids. Between the trimmed V and J ends, which lost 6 bases and 2 bases, there was a span of 9 bases. The CDR3 nucleotides read TGCAGTGCCTTCCTAACCACAGATACGCAGTATTTT. Translating it yields CSAFLTTDTQYF.

This clonotype showed up many times. The chain employs TRBV7-3 and TRBJ2-7; TRBD2 agrees at 10 bases. Germline-derived CDR1 and CDR2 are SGHTA and FQGTGA. V shed 4 bases, J shed 6 bases, and the junction held 6 bases outside the gene matches. The CDR3 covers 14 residues. CDR3 nucleotides: TGTGCCAGCAGCTCTCTAGCGGGAGTATCCGAGCAGTACTTC. It yields the protein CASSSLAGVSEQYF.

This clonotype was seen a few times. The genes are TRBV6-5 and TRBJ2-4, with TRBD2 matching over 7 bases. The J segment lost 13 bases and the V segment lost 6 bases, leaving 9 bases of the junction unmatched. Germline V gene lookup returns CDR1 MNHEY and CDR2 SVGAGI. The CDR3 is made up of 12 amino acids. CDR3 amino acids: CASSKASGRQYF. Written as DNA, the CDR3 is TGTGCCAGCAGCAAAGCTAGCGGCCGCCAGTACTTC.

J is TRBJ2-5 and V is TRBV12-3 or TRBV12-4; a possible D gene is TRBD2 (5 bases). The CDR3 contains 11 residues. V dropped 11 bases and J dropped 5 bases, with 12 bases sitting between them. CDR3 region: CADGLGETQYF. The CDR3 region has the DNA TGTGCCGACGGACTCGGGGAGACCCAGTACTTC.

A few counts support this clonotype. The chain uses TRBV29-1 and TRBJ2-3; TRBD2 aligns across 13 bases. Germline CDR1 is SQVTM and CDR2 is ANQGSEA. V shed 3 bases, J shed 0 bases, and the junction held 3 bases outside the gene matches. The CDR3 covers 16 residues. The DNA for the CDR3 is TGCAGCGTTGATAAGGGACTAGCGGGGAGCACAGATACGCAGTATTTT. It specifies CSVDKGLAGSTDTQYF.

This clonotype was recorded at least ten times. J is TRBJ2-7 and V is TRBV5-1, with D possibly matching TRBD1 (6 bases). V was cut by 0 bases and J by 5 bases, with 12 bases left in between. Germline V gene data show CDR1 as SGHRS and CDR2 as YFSETQ. The CDR3 has 14 residues. The DNA for the CDR3 is TGCGCCAGCAGCTTGGACAGGGCCGGCGACGAGCAGTACTTC. It specifies CASSLDRAGDEQYF.

DNA for the CDR3: TGCGCCAGCAGCCCCGGGACAGGGAGCGGCTACGAGCAGTACTTC. As protein: CASSPGTGSGYEQYF. The chain uses TRBV4-1 and TRBJ2-7; the match to TRBD1 covers 9 bases. V dropped 4 bases and J dropped 3; count of bases not matched to a gene: 7. Looked up from germline, CDR1 is MGHRA and CDR2 is YSYEKL. The CDR3 is 15 amino acids.

Many counts were recorded for this clonotype. V usage is TRBV9 and J usage is TRBJ2-1; TRBD2 matches 12 bases. The CDR3 contains 16 residues. Unmatched junction bases numbered 4, after V lost 3 bases and J lost 3 bases. Germline V lookup: CDR1 SGDLS, CDR2 YYNGEE. CDR3 loop: CASSASLAGGYNEQFF. The CDR3 nucleotides read TGTGCCAGCAGCGCGTCACTAGCGGGAGGCTACAATGAGCAGTTCTTC.

This clonotype was counted between two and nine times. The V gene is TRBV20-1, the J gene TRBJ1-5, with TRBD1 as a possible D gene (6 bases). The germline CDR1 and CDR2 sequences are DFQATT and SNEGSKA (reference sequence). This CDR3 has 14 residues. The V and J ends lost 2 bases and 3 bases respectively, with 11 bases between them. CDR3 DNA sequence: TGCAGTGCTAGACCTCAGGGGACCAATCAGCCCCAGCATTTT. Its protein product is CSARPQGTNQPQHF.